This TCR beta chain appears in the sequencing data of a study of identical twins. Study-wide findings and caveats: Among beta out-of-frame sequences, excess sharing between twins appeared weaker.

Germline V CDR1 and CDR2: MNHEY, SVGAGI. The germline V and J ends were trimmed by 2 bases and 0 bases, with 14 bases remaining between them. The CDR3 is 17 amino acids. TCRdb independently ran MiXCR on the 5' RACE reads; one entry per CDR3 protein. The repertoire consists of more than 1.5 million distinct CDR3 sequences, with about 31% occurring once and the leading ten covering more than 0.25%. This clonotype was detected ten times or more. Its cognate antigen is unknown. Sequencing was performed on cord blood. The gene calls are TRBV6-5 and TRBJ2-4; D is perhaps TRBD1 (6 bases). This sequence originates from a newborn girl in good health. CDR3 in DNA: TGTGCCAGCAGTTACCCCGAAGGACAGTTAGCCAAAAACATTCAGTACTTC. This gives the protein CASSYPEGQLAKNIQYF.